The rows below give T cell receptor beta chains drawn from one sample of a study of CD8+ T cells in alopecia areata. Sequencing was performed with immunoSEQ multiplex PCR; in TCRdb, only in-frame clones are kept and a portion is missing. The table lists over 150,000 clones, roughly three fifths of them singletons, with 0.65% to 0.7% in the top ten. The starting material was CD4+ T cells sorted from blood, obtained at week 4, from a patient treated with tofacitinib. All receptors derive from a human donor with alopecia areata. CDR3s include the opening cysteine and the closing phenylalanine or tryptophan. D genes are given only for firm matches. The listing skips clone size in some rows; elsewhere it reads once, few, many or a size class.

V gene: TRBV29-1; J gene: TRBJ2-7; D gene: NA; clone size: NA; CDR3 DNA: TGCAGCGTTTTAACCCCTTCCCATGCAGAGCAGTACTTC; CDR3 protein: CSVLTPSHAEQYF
V gene: TRBV7-2; J gene: TRBJ2-1; D gene: TRBD2; clone size: NA; CDR3 DNA: TGTGCCAGCAGCCTAAGGGGACTAGCGGGCTACAATGAGCAGTTCTTC; CDR3 protein: CASSLRGLAGYNEQFF
V gene: TRBV2; J gene: TRBJ2-5; D gene: TRBD2; clone size: NA; CDR3 DNA: TGTGCCAGCAGTGGGCGGGGGTACCAAGAGACCCAGTACTTC; CDR3 protein: CASSGRGYQETQYF
V gene: TRBV4-1; J gene: TRBJ1-5; D gene: NA; clone size: NA; CDR3 DNA: TGCGCCAGCAGCCAAGTTCTAGTGAATCAGCCCCAGCATTTT; CDR3 protein: CASSQVLVNQPQHF
V gene: TRBV29-1; J gene: TRBJ2-6; D gene: NA; clone size: few; CDR3 DNA: TGCAGCGCCCAAGATTCTGGGGCCAACGTCCTGACTTTC; CDR3 protein: CSAQDSGANVLTF
V gene: TRBV28; J gene: TRBJ2-2; D gene: NA; clone size: NA; CDR3 DNA: TGTGCCAGCAACAGGGTTACCATGACCGGGGAGCTGTTTTTT; CDR3 protein: CASNRVTMTGELFF
V gene: TRBV7-2; J gene: TRBJ1-1; D gene: NA; clone size: few; CDR3 DNA: TGTGCCAGCAGCAGAACGGACAGCCCGAACACTGAAGCTTTCTTT; CDR3 protein: CASSRTDSPNTEAFF
V gene: TRBV18; J gene: TRBJ2-5; D gene: TRBD1; clone size: NA; CDR3 DNA: TGTGCCAGCTCACCGGTTGCAGGGGACAGGGAGACCCAGTACTTC; CDR3 protein: CASSPVAGDRETQYF
V gene: TRBV30; J gene: TRBJ1-2; D gene: TRBD1; clone size: once; CDR3 DNA: TGTGCCTGGGGGGGACAGAGGGGTATCTACACCTTC; CDR3 protein: CAWGGQRGIYTF
V gene: TRBV7-9; J gene: TRBJ2-7; D gene: NA; clone size: NA; CDR3 DNA: TGTGCCAGCAGCTTTCGAGGGAGCTCCTACGAGCAGTACTTC; CDR3 protein: CASSFRGSSYEQYF
V gene: TRBV5-6; J gene: TRBJ2-7; D gene: NA; clone size: NA; CDR3 DNA: TGTGCCAGCAGCTTCCCCGCGGGGGCCCCCTACGAGCAGTACTTC; CDR3 protein: CASSFPAGAPYEQYF
V gene: TRBV19; J gene: TRBJ1-5; D gene: TRBD1; clone size: once; CDR3 DNA: TGTGCCAGTAGCCAGGCCCCGACAGGGGGGCGTCAGCCCCAGCATTTT; CDR3 protein: CASSQAPTGGRQPQHF
V gene: TRBV6-5; J gene: TRBJ1-5; D gene: NA; clone size: few; CDR3 DNA: TGTGCCAGCAGTTACTCCCGGGGGGCCTCCCAGCCCCAGCATTTT; CDR3 protein: CASSYSRGASQPQHF
V gene: TRBV29-1; J gene: TRBJ2-1; D gene: TRBD2; clone size: NA; CDR3 DNA: TGCAGCGTTGCGCCCAGACTAGCGGGAGTCCCGGGTGAGCAGTTCTTC; CDR3 protein: CSVAPRLAGVPGEQFF
V gene: TRBV4-1; J gene: TRBJ2-7; D gene: NA; clone size: NA; CDR3 DNA: TGCGCCAGCAGCCAAGTTGACCTAGTGCCCTACGAGCAGTACTTC; CDR3 protein: CASSQVDLVPYEQYF
V gene: TRBV29-1; J gene: TRBJ2-5; D gene: NA; clone size: NA; CDR3 DNA: TGCAGCGTTGATGGAGGGTTGCTGGGAGAGACCCAGTACTTC; CDR3 protein: CSVDGGLLGETQYF
V gene: TRBV4-1; J gene: TRBJ2-7; D gene: NA; clone size: NA; CDR3 DNA: TGCGCCAGCAGCCAAGATTCAGGAGAGGACGAGCAGTACTTC; CDR3 protein: CASSQDSGEDEQYF
V gene: TRBV20-1; J gene: TRBJ2-4; D gene: NA; clone size: NA; CDR3 DNA: TGCAGTGCGGACCGAACGGGGCATGGGTACTTC; CDR3 protein: CSADRTGHGYF
V gene: TRBV30; J gene: TRBJ2-1; D gene: NA; clone size: NA; CDR3 DNA: TGTGCCTCGCACCTGGGAAATGAGCAGTTCTTC; CDR3 protein: CASHLGNEQFF
V gene: TRBV7-2; J gene: TRBJ2-1; D gene: NA; clone size: NA; CDR3 DNA: TGTGCCAGCAGCCAGCCGGGACGTCAAAATGAGCAGTTCTTC; CDR3 protein: CASSQPGRQNEQFF
V gene: TRBV28; J gene: TRBJ2-7; D gene: NA; clone size: NA; CDR3 DNA: TGTGCCAGCAGTTTCTCCAGGGTCGGCTACGAGCAGTACTTC; CDR3 protein: CASSFSRVGYEQYF
V gene: TRBV19; J gene: TRBJ2-7; D gene: TRBD2; clone size: NA; CDR3 DNA: TGTGCCAGTAGTACCTACAACTTGCTAGCGGGAAACGAGCAGTACTTC; CDR3 protein: CASSTYNLLAGNEQYF